Each of the 18 T cell receptor beta chains below was sequenced from the same sample in a study of human T cells and chemical hapten exposure. TCRdb fed the RACE reads into MiXCR, producing one record per CDR3 protein. Here the sample spans some 300,000 distinct CDR3 sequences, 5.5% being singletons. The time point denotes: pre-sensitization, week 0. Indicated treatment: therapeutic diphenylcyclopropenone sensitization with weekly scalp DPC. Material: whole blood, obtained in connection with sensitization to the hapten diphenylcyclopropenone (DPC). The receptors here all came from a woman aged 18-29 years with alopecia areata. Some clones in this sample may be carry-over from other donors' samples.

This clonotype was counted between two and nine times. The J gene is TRBJ2-3, the V gene TRBV18; 8 bases match TRBD1. V shed 6 bases and J 0 bases; nucleotides not matched to a gene: 8. CDR1 and CDR2 (germline): KGHSH, LQKENI. This CDR3 has 16 residues. The CDR3 region is CASSSTGTGSTDTQYF. In DNA form, the CDR3 reads TGTGCCAGCTCGTCGACCGGGACAGGAAGCACAGATACGCAGTATTTT.

This clonotype was picked up many times. This rearrangement joins TRBV7-9 to TRBJ2-7, with 8 bases aligning to TRBD2. CDR1 is SEHNR, CDR2 FQNEAQ, per germline (reference sequence). The CDR3 consists of 15 residues. Germline trimming cut 4 bases from V and 0 bases from J; bases unmatched to any gene: 5. CDR3 region: CASSWSGTSSYEQYF. The CDR3 coding sequence is TGTGCCAGCAGCTGGTCGGGGACTAGCTCCTACGAGCAGTACTTC.

This clonotype was seen at least ten times. This chain joins TRBV7-3 and TRBJ2-2; the D is unclear. The length of the CDR3 is 11 residues. CDR1 is SGHTA and CDR2 is FQGTGA in the germline V gene. V was shortened by 5 bases and J by 7 bases, with 5 bases between the two germline ends. The CDR3 region is CASSVGGELFF. The CDR3 DNA reads TGTGCCAGCAGCGTGGGCGGGGAGCTGTTTTTT.

This clonotype was detected ten times or more. The chain uses TRBV21-1 and TRBJ1-1; the table's TRBD1 call for D was not verified on the DNA. TRBV21-1 is reported as a pseudogene. The CDR3 has 15 residues. CDR3 protein: CASSKGPTGATEAFF. The CDR3 coding sequence is TGTGCCAGCAGCAAAGGGCCGACGGGGGCCACTGAAGCTTTCTTT.

This clonotype has ten or more counts. The genes are TRBV6-6 and TRBJ2-6, with D possibly TRBD2 on 6 matching bases. The V and J ends lost 6 bases and 3 bases respectively, with 12 bases between them. The CDR3 has 15 residues. Germline V gives CDR1 MNHNY, CDR2 SVGAGI (reference sequence). CDR3 DNA: TGTGCCAGCAGCAAGGAGGGTTATGGGGCCAACGTCCTGACTTTC. Translation: CASSKEGYGANVLTF.

Ten or more counts support this clonotype. CDR3: CASSPLSELNTEAFF. In DNA, the CDR3 is TGTGCCAGCAGCCCTCTTAGTGAGTTGAACACTGAAGCTTTCTTT. The chain recombines TRBV9 with TRBJ1-1; no clear D. The CDR3 totals 15 residues. The V and J ends lost 4 bases and 0 bases respectively, with 13 bases between them. Germline values: CDR1 SGDLS, CDR2 YYNGEE.

This clonotype was observed a few times. The rearrangement uses TRBV6-2 or TRBV6-3 and TRBJ1-1; no clear D. The V end was cut by 6 bases, the J end by 4 bases, with 12 bases between. The CDR3 covers 13 residues. Germline CDR1 is MNHEY and CDR2 is SVGEGT. CDR3 region: CASRYREATEAFF. Here the CDR3 DNA reads TGTGCCAGCAGATATCGGGAGGCCACTGAAGCTTTCTTT.

The chain recombines TRBV12-3 or TRBV12-4 with TRBJ1-6; D is uncertain. V lost 3 bases and J lost 9, with 15 bases in between. The CDR3 length is 15 residues. This CDR3 reads CASSLGRTVSSPLHF. The CDR3 coding sequence is TGTGCCAGCAGTTTGGGAAGGACCGTGAGTTCACCCCTCCACTTT.

This clonotype was counted many times. The chain has TRBV7-2 and TRBJ2-5, with a possible D match to TRBD1 (5 bases). Trimming cost V 3 bases and J 1 base, with 9 bases left between them. This CDR3 comprises 14 residues. Germline V lookup: CDR1 SGHTA, CDR2 FQGNSA. CDR3: CASSLGPVQETQYF. The CDR3 DNA reads TGTGCCAGCAGCTTGGGGCCAGTCCAAGAGACCCAGTACTTC.

This clonotype was observed a few times. This sequence joins TRBV14 and TRBJ2-1; tentative D call: TRBD2 (6 bases). CDR3 length equals 12 residues. Germline values: CDR1 SGHDN, CDR2 FVKESK. V was clipped by 1 base and J by 12 bases, with 10 bases between them. The CDR3 DNA is TGTGCCAGCAGCCAAGTTAGGGGAGGGCAGTTCTTC. Translating it yields CASSQVRGGQFF. Variable domain in full (rest from reference TRBV14 and TRBJ2-1): EAGVTQFPSHSVIEKGQTVTLRCDPISGHDNLYWYRRVMGKEIKFLLHFVKESKQDESGMPNNRFLAERTGGTYSTLKVQPAELEDSGVYFCASSQVRGGQFFGPGTRLTVL.

V is TRBV21-1 and J is TRBJ1-1. TRBV21-1 is marked as a pseudogene. CDR3 length: 15 amino acids. The CDR3 DNA is TGTGCCAGCAGCAGGGAGTATAGGCTGAACACTGAAGCTTTCTTT. It yields the protein CASSREYRLNTEAFF.

This chain joins TRBV11-2 and TRBJ2-2, with 13 bases matching TRBD2. The CDR3 is 19 amino acids. Germline V gene lookup returns CDR1 SGHAT and CDR2 FQNNGV. V lost 2 bases to trimming and J lost 2 bases; unmatched junction nucleotides: 8. This chain's CDR3 is CASSLYPTSGGRNTGELFF. The CDR3 coding sequence is TGTGCCAGCAGCTTATATCCGACTAGCGGGGGGCGCAACACCGGGGAGCTGTTTTTT.

This clonotype was recorded a few times. The chain links TRBV6-5 to TRBJ1-2, with D perhaps TRBD1 (5 bases). Trimming shortened V by 4 bases and J by 6 bases, and 15 bases separated the two germline ends. This CDR3 spans 14 amino acids. Germline V gene lookup returns CDR1 MNHEY and CDR2 SVGAGI. In DNA, the CDR3 is TGTGCCAGCAGTTCATTAGGGCAGGGAAATGGCTACACCTTC. It encodes CASSSLGQGNGYTF.

The chain recombines TRBV20-1 with TRBJ1-1; 11 bases line up with TRBD1. The CDR3 has 15 amino acids. With 6 bases clipped from V and 7 bases from J, the junction kept 13 bases outside the gene matches. CDR1 is DFQATT, CDR2 SNEGSKA, per germline (reference sequence). This chain's CDR3 is CSAPRTGGVPFEAFF. The CDR3, as DNA: TGCAGTGCCCCCCGGACAGGGGGCGTCCCCTTTGAAGCTTTCTTT.

This clonotype has more than one count but fewer than ten. The chain combines TRBV27 with TRBJ2-2, with D perhaps TRBD1 or TRBD2 (5 bases each). Looked up from germline, CDR1 is MNHEY and CDR2 is SMNVEV (reference sequence). This CDR3 comprises 16 residues. With 0 bases removed from V and 4 bases from J, the gap between germline ends came to 12 bases. The DNA of the CDR3 is TGTGCCAGCAGTTTATCCCAGGATGGGGGCACCGGGGAGCTGTTTTTT. Translating gives CASSLSQDGGTGELFF.

The table lists this clonotype with many counts. The J gene is TRBJ2-7, the V gene TRBV20-1, with D maybe TRBD1 (5 bases). This CDR3 spans 15 amino acids. Looked up from germline, CDR1 is DFQATT and CDR2 is SNEGSKA (reference sequence). With 0 bases removed from V and 0 bases from J, the gap between germline ends came to 12 bases. The CDR3 sequence: CSAREGAQSSYEQYF. In nucleotides, the CDR3 is TGCAGTGCTAGAGAAGGGGCCCAAAGCTCCTACGAGCAGTACTTC.

This clonotype was counted at least ten times. The rearrangement uses TRBV4-1 and TRBJ1-5; D possibly corresponds to TRBD1 (6 bases). This CDR3 has 15 residues. Trimming took off 0 bases at V and 7 bases at J, with 13 bases between the two ends. Germline CDR1 and CDR2: MGHRA and YSYEKL. The CDR3 coding sequence is TGCGCCAGCAGCCAAGATCCTTACAGGGAACAGCCCCAGCATTTT. Amino acids: CASSQDPYREQPQHF.

This clonotype was seen a handful of times. This rearrangement joins TRBV2 to TRBJ1-5; D possibly corresponds to TRBD1 (5 bases). V was trimmed by 7 bases and J by 3 bases, leaving 10 bases between them. CDR3 length: 13 residues. Germline CDR1 SNHLY, CDR2 FYNNEI. The CDR3 region is CASMGQNNQPQHF. The CDR3 nucleotides are TGTGCCAGCATGGGGCAGAACAATCAGCCCCAGCATTTT.